Listed here are 17 T cell receptor beta chains from one sample, sequenced in a study of early T cells in non-severe SARS-CoV-2 infection (dated by TCRdb to the early 2020s). Library preparation used 5' RACE. TCRdb lists the instrument as NextSeq 500. TCRdb handled the public reads itself, with Q25 trimming in fastp and clone calling in MiXCR, and kept productive beta chains. Rows with one shared CDR3 protein collapse into an entry with the most common genes and DNA. The table for this sample lists tens of thousands of distinct CDR3 sequences; about 4.8% of them were counted only once. The ten top clones hold less than 8.5% of the sample. The material sequenced was whole blood. The receptors originated from an adult who was a healthcare worker with PCR-confirmed SARS-CoV-2 infection or an uninfected control (not recorded which).

This clonotype was counted many times. The chain carries TRBV5-1 and TRBJ1-4; D uncertain. Trimming took 3 bases from V and 8 from J, leaving 8 bases between them. From germline, CDR1 is SGHRS and CDR2 YFSETQ. The CDR3 spans 12 residues. The CDR3 region is CASSWDGEKLFF. CDR3 sequence (DNA): TGCGCCAGCAGCTGGGATGGGGAAAAACTGTTTTTT.

This clonotype was picked up many times. The chain couples TRBV18 to TRBJ2-5; 7 bases fit TRBD2. The CDR3 loop spans 16 amino acids. V was pared by 3 bases and J by 5 bases, with 12 bases of the junction left unmatched. Per the germline V gene, CDR1 is KGHSH and CDR2 is LQKENI. The CDR3 DNA reads TGTGCCAGCTCACCTGCCTTAGCGGGTGGCGGCGAGACCCAGTACTTC. This sequence encodes CASSPALAGGGETQYF.

This clonotype showed up just a few times. The chain links TRBV6-5 to TRBJ1-6, with D possibly TRBD1 on 6 matching bases. In germline, CDR1 is MNHEY, CDR2 SVGAGI. The length of the CDR3 is 14 residues. V dropped 6 bases and J dropped 9 bases, with 15 bases sitting between them. DNA of the CDR3: TGTGCCAGCAGGCGGACAGCCCTCGCTTCACCCCTCCACTTT. Translation gives CASRRTALASPLHF.

This clonotype was seen only a few times. The chain carries TRBV7-6 and TRBJ2-5, with TRBD2 identical over 7 bases. V dropped 5 bases and J dropped 0; count of bases not matched to a gene: 9. This CDR3 region has 16 residues. The V gene's germline CDR1 is SGHVS and CDR2 FNYEAQ. CDR3: CASSLLAVTYQETQYF. DNA of the CDR3: TGTGCCAGCAGCCTCCTAGCGGTAACGTACCAAGAGACCCAGTACTTC.

This clonotype was seen repeatedly, ten times or more. The rearrangement links TRBV5-6 to TRBJ2-1, with 7 bases matching TRBD2. The germline V gene encodes CDR1 SGHDT and CDR2 YYEEEE. The CDR3 is 16 amino acids. After removal of 0 bases from V and 0 bases from J, the junction contained 3 bases not matched to a gene. The CDR3 here is CASSLEGGSSYNEQFF. CDR3 bases: TGTGCCAGCAGCTTGGAGGGCGGGAGCTCCTACAATGAGCAGTTCTTC. Drawing the rest from reference TRBV5-6 and TRBJ2-1, the complete variable domain is DAGVTQSPTHLIKTRGQQVTLRCSPKSGHDTVSWYQQALGQGPQFIFQYYEEEERQRGNFPDRFSGHQFPNYSSELNVNALLLGDSALYLCASSLEGGSSYNEQFFGPGTRLTVL.

This clonotype was seen a handful of times. The J gene is TRBJ1-1, the V gene TRBV3-1; no reliable D call. Trimming took off 2 bases at V and 6 bases at J, with 10 bases between the two ends. The CDR3 loop spans 13 amino acids. Germline assignment: CDR1 LGHDT and CDR2 YNNKEL (reference sequence). This chain's CDR3 is CASSQFGDAEAFF. For the CDR3, the DNA is TGTGCCAGCAGCCAATTTGGGGATGCTGAAGCTTTCTTT.

This clonotype has at least ten counts. The chain couples TRBV11-2 to TRBJ2-3; 7 positions match TRBD2. Germline CDR1 SGHAT, CDR2 FQNNGV. Trimming cost V 7 bases and J 2 bases; bases outside gene matches: 9. This CDR3 contains 15 residues. CDR3 nucleotides: TGTGCCAGCAATGAGCGGGGATTACCCACAGATACGCAGTATTTT. This encodes CASNERGLPTDTQYF.

This clonotype was counted only a few times. The chain joins TRBV29-1 to TRBJ2-1, with 9 bases fitting TRBD1. The germline V gene has CDR1 SQVTM and CDR2 ANQGSEA. There are 13 residues in the CDR3. The V segment lost 4 bases and the J segment 6 bases; nucleotides outside the gene matches: 4. CDR3 sequence: CSVVGTGSNEQFF. The CDR3 DNA reads as TGCAGCGTTGTAGGGACAGGGAGCAATGAGCAGTTCTTC.

This clonotype was seen repeatedly, ten times or more. The chain joins TRBV10-1 to TRBJ2-7; no clear D. The ends were cut back, 0 bases at V and 6 bases at J, with 15 bases in the middle. The germline CDR1 and CDR2 sequences are WNHNN and SYGVQD (reference sequence). The CDR3 sequence is 15 residues long. The CDR3 DNA reads TGCGCCAGCAGTGAGTCGCCAATGGGTCGTGGCGAGCAGTACTTC. Translating gives CASSESPMGRGEQYF.

This clonotype was seen many times. J is TRBJ2-2 and V is TRBV7-7, with no clear D. Germline assignment: CDR1 SSHAT and CDR2 FNYEAQ (reference sequence). Trimming shortened V by 5 bases and J by 7 bases, and 8 bases separated the two germline ends. The CDR3 covers 12 residues. CDR3 region: CASSEFGGELFF. The CDR3 DNA follows: TGTGCCAGCAGCGAATTTGGCGGGGAGCTGTTTTTT.

This clonotype was counted ten times or more. The chain employs TRBV6-2 or TRBV6-3 and TRBJ2-1; D is unclear. Germline CDR1 is MNHEY and CDR2 is SVGEGT. V lost 8 bases to trimming and J lost 0 bases, with 11 bases between them. The CDR3 runs 14 residues. This chain's CDR3 is CASVHGLSYNEQFF. CDR3 DNA: TGTGCCAGCGTGCATGGCCTCTCCTACAATGAGCAGTTCTTC.

This chain uses TRBV12-3 or TRBV12-4 with TRBJ2-4; weak D call: TRBD1 (6 bases). There are 15 residues in the CDR3. The V end lost 6 bases, the J end lost 7 bases, and 19 bases lay between the germline ends. The CDR3 protein is CASSPDRAVMNIQYF. The CDR3 nucleotides read TGTGCCAGCAGCCCGGACAGAGCCGTTATGAACATTCAGTACTTC.

This clonotype was observed many times. V usage is TRBV20-1 and J usage is TRBJ2-3, with 8 bases lining up with TRBD1. J was trimmed by 4 bases and V by 0 bases; bases with no gene match: 9. The CDR3 covers 16 residues. CDR1 and CDR2 from the germline V gene are DFQATT and SNEGSKA (reference sequence). The CDR3 sequence: CSARDRRQGFPDTQYF. The CDR3 nucleotides are TGCAGTGCTAGAGATCGAAGACAGGGGTTCCCAGATACGCAGTATTTT.

Ten or more counts support this clonotype. The J gene is TRBJ2-1, the V gene TRBV10-2; TRBD2 might be the D (6 bases). The V and J ends lost 3 bases and 7 bases respectively, with 13 bases between them. The CDR3 is 14 amino acids. Germline values: CDR1 WSHSY, CDR2 SAAADI. The CDR3 loop reads CASSELRRENEQFF. The CDR3, as DNA: TGCGCCAGCAGTGAATTGAGGAGGGAGAATGAGCAGTTCTTC.

This clonotype has at least ten counts. The chain joins TRBV30 to TRBJ2-7, with 12 bases aligning to TRBD1. The V and J ends lost 8 bases and 6 bases, in that order; junction bases with no gene match: 5. Per the germline V gene, CDR1 is GTSNPN and CDR2 is SVGIG (reference sequence). The CDR3 is 12 amino acids. The CDR3 is CAHGTGGAEQYF. For the CDR3, the DNA is TGTGCCCATGGGACAGGGGGCGCCGAGCAGTACTTC.

This clonotype showed up many times. The V and J genes are TRBV28 and TRBJ2-1; D might be TRBD1 or TRBD2, each matching 9 bases. This CDR3 comprises 12 residues. Germline V CDR1 and CDR2: MDHEN, SYDVKM. Written as DNA, the CDR3 is TGTGCGCTAGCGGGACAGGGCAATGAGCAGTTCTTC. This gives the protein CALAGQGNEQFF.

This clonotype occurred many times. The V call is TRBV6-6, the J call TRBJ1-1; weak D call: TRBD1 (5 bases). Germline CDR1 reads MNHNY; CDR2 reads SVGAGI (reference sequence). The CDR3 has 13 amino acids. CDR3 sequence (DNA): TGTGCAACGGCCATGAGGGGGAACACTGAAGCTTTCTTT. Translated: CATAMRGNTEAFF.